This entry concerns a single T cell receptor beta chain. The sample originates from a study of T cell clonotyping in hematopoietic cell transplantation. Time point noted: recipient sample about 28 days before transplant, after cytoreduction. Assay used: immunoSEQ multiplex PCR; TCRdb lists only in-frame clones, some missing. The top ten hold roughly 3.1% of the sample, which has approximately 41,000 clones, about 85% seen once. CDR3 length equals 13 residues. With V trimmed by 0 bases and J by 9 bases, 3 bases remained unmatched. Germline-derived CDR1 and CDR2 are SGHRS and YFSETQ. The V and J genes are TRBV5-1 and TRBJ1-5; TRBD1 matches 7 bases. The source was peripheral blood mononuclear cells, collected before stem cell transplant. This sequence was found in a man in his sixties with acute myeloid leukemia. Some clones in this sample may be carry-over from other donors' samples. CDR3 amino acids: CASSLVGGGPQHF. CDR3 bases: TGCGCCAGCAGCTTGGTAGGGGGCGGGCCCCAGCATTTT.